A selection of T cell receptor beta chains follows, all from one sample in a study of blood T cell repertoires in COVID-19. The protocol was immunoSEQ multiplex PCR, while the TCRdb copy is restricted to in-frame clones and leaves out a portion. The repertoire holds about 120,000 clones, with less than 90% as singletons. The sample consisted of peripheral blood. These receptors were taken from a man older than 75 with acute or convalescent COVID-19. Both conserved end residues are part of each CDR3. Fields, in order: clone size, D gene, J gene, V gene, CDR3 DNA, CDR3 protein. The D gene is left open where the match is weak. Expanded clones get a size class; other rows say once, few or many, or leave the size out.

NA | NA | TRBJ1-1 | TRBV12-3/TRBV12-4 | TGTGCCAGCAGTTTGCAGGCAAGGAATCCTTTCTTT | CASSLQARNPFF
few | NA | TRBJ1-6 | TRBV30 | TGTGCCTTCGACAAGGGGTATAATTCACCCCTCCACTTT | CAFDKGYNSPLHF
once | NA | TRBJ1-2 | TRBV7-8 | TGTGCCAGCAGCCCCCGGGGGAGCACAAACTATGGCTACACCTTC | CASSPRGSTNYGYTF
few | NA | TRBJ1-5 | TRBV4-3 | TGCGCCAGCAGCCAAGATATACAAACAGGTTTTCCCCAGCATTTT | CASSQDIQTGFPQHF
NA | TRBD2 | TRBJ2-1 | TRBV7-2 | TGTGCCAGCAGCTTAATGACTAGCGGGGACAATGAGCAGTTCTTC | CASSLMTSGDNEQFF
NA | NA | TRBJ1-5 | TRBV6-5 | TGTGCCAGCAAACTGTATAGCAATCAGCCCCAGCATTTT | CASKLYSNQPQHF
once | NA | TRBJ2-5 | TRBV7-3 | TGTGCCAGCAGCTTAGGGCCTACACAACAAGGAGAGACCCAGTACTTC | CASSLGPTQQGETQYF
NA | TRBD1 | TRBJ2-1 | TRBV5-4 | TGTGCCAGCAGCTCGACAGGGGACTCCTACAATGAGCAGTTCTTC | CASSSTGDSYNEQFF
NA | NA | TRBJ2-1 | TRBV6-4 | TGTGCCAGCGGTCGGGAGATATCCCACAATGAGCAGTTCTTC | CASGREISHNEQFF
once | TRBD1 | TRBJ2-2 | TRBV24-1 | TGTGCCACCAGTGATTTCGCGACAGGGGGCACCGGGGAGCTGTTTTTT | CATSDFATGGTGELFF
NA | TRBD2 | TRBJ2-1 | TRBV15 | TGTGCCACCAGCAGAGGCCCAGCGGGGACCTACAATGAGCAGTTCTTC | CATSRGPAGTYNEQFF
few | TRBD1 | TRBJ2-7 | TRBV6-5 | TGTGCCAGCAGTTACTCCGGGACAGGGGCGCCCGAGCAGTACTTC | CASSYSGTGAPEQYF
NA | TRBD2 | TRBJ2-5 | TRBV24-1 | TGTGCCACCAGTGACTTTGCCATAGCGGGAGAAGAAGAGACCCAGTACTTC | CATSDFAIAGEEETQYF
NA | NA | TRBJ1-2 | TRBV5-1 | TGCGCCAGCAGCTTGGTGACCGGAGGGGACTATGGCTACACCTTC | CASSLVTGGDYGYTF
once | NA | TRBJ1-1 | TRBV12-3/TRBV12-4 | TGTGCCAGCAGTTTAAACCGCCAGGCAGCTTTCTTT | CASSLNRQAAFF
NA | NA | TRBJ1-5 | TRBV19 | TGTGCCAGTAGTATCGGTGGCCCGGGGGTTCGTTATAGCAATCAGCCCCAGCATTTT | CASSIGGPGVRYSNQPQHF
NA | TRBD1 | TRBJ2-2 | TRBV29-1 | TGCAGCGTTGAAGATCTCTGGGACAGGGGGAAAGCCGGGGAGCTGTTTTTT | CSVEDLWDRGKAGELFF
once | TRBD1 | TRBJ1-2 | TRBV4-2 | TGTGCCAGCAGCCCGGGACAGGGCGGTAACGCTAATGGCTACACCTTC | CASSPGQGGNANGYTF
NA | TRBD1 | TRBJ1-4 | TRBV11-2 | TGTGCCAGCAGGCACGCAGGGGGTGAAAAACTGTTTTTT | CASRHAGGEKLFF
NA | NA | TRBJ1-4 | TRBV27 | TGTGCCAGCAGTACTACGACTGCAACTAATGAAAAACTGTTTTTT | CASSTTTATNEKLFF
NA | TRBD1 | TRBJ1-1 | TRBV27 | TGTGCCAGCAGCCCCCCGGGACAGGGGGCCGGGTCTGAAGCTTTCTTT | CASSPPGQGAGSEAFF
NA | NA | TRBJ1-5 | TRBV27 | TGTGCCAGCAAGCGGGGCGCCGGGCGTTCTCCCCAGCATTTT | CASKRGAGRSPQHF
NA | TRBD2 | TRBJ2-7 | TRBV10-3 | TGTGCCATCACTTCGGGACTAGCGGGGGGAACCTACGAGCAGTACTTC | CAITSGLAGGTYEQYF
NA | TRBD1 | TRBJ1-1 | TRBV5-1 | TGCGCCAGCAGCTTCGGACAGGAGGGCAGCACTGAAGCTTTCTTT | CASSFGQEGSTEAFF
NA | NA | TRBJ2-5 | TRBV13 | TGTGCCAGCAGGTTGCGGGGTAAGGAGACCCAGTACTTC | CASRLRGKETQYF
NA | NA | TRBJ2-1 | TRBV9 | TGTGCCAGCAGCGTAGCAAGCGAACCCTACAATGAGCAGTTCTTC | CASSVASEPYNEQFF
NA | TRBD1 | TRBJ1-2 | TRBV7-3 | TGTGCCAGCAGCTCCGGGGCAGGGGGATTCTATGGCTACACCTTC | CASSSGAGGFYGYTF
NA | NA | TRBJ1-4 | TRBV28 | TGTGCCAGCAGTCCCGCCCGGGGTTATAATGAAAAACTGTTTTTT | CASSPARGYNEKLFF
NA | NA | TRBJ2-1 | TRBV7-2 | TGTGCCAGCAGCTCAACTAGCTCCTCCTACAATGAGCAGTTCTTC | CASSSTSSSYNEQFF
NA | TRBD2 | TRBJ2-1 | TRBV9 | TGTGCCAGCAGCGTTTTAGCGGGAGGCTTTAATGAGCAGTTCTTC | CASSVLAGGFNEQFF
once | NA | TRBJ1-4 | TRBV4-1 | TGCGCCAGCAGCCAAGGGAGGCACTCCCCAACTAATGAAAAACTGTTTTTT | CASSQGRHSPTNEKLFF
once | TRBD1 | TRBJ1-2 | TRBV3-1/TRBV3-2 | TGTGCCAGCAGCCCAGACGACAGGGGGGATGGCTACACCTTC | CASSPDDRGDGYTF
NA | NA | TRBJ1-1 | TRBV2 | TGTGCCAGCAGTGTCACAGGCGCATCTGAAGCTTTCTTT | CASSVTGASEAFF
few | NA | TRBJ2-7 | TRBV2 | TGTGCCAGCAGTGAAGAGACCGGGGGGCCGTACTACGAGCAGTACTTC | CASSEETGGPYYEQYF
NA | NA | TRBJ1-1 | TRBV9 | TGTGCCAGCAGCCCCCGACGGGGGGCCGCTGAAGCTTTCTTT | CASSPRRGAAEAFF
NA | TRBD1 | TRBJ1-2 | TRBV5-1 | TGCGCCAGCAGCTTGGAGGTGACAGGGGGCCTTGGCTACACCTTC | CASSLEVTGGLGYTF
few | NA | TRBJ2-5 | TRBV24-1 | TGTGCCACCAGTGATTTCCCAGGGCCCCAGTACTTC | CATSDFPGPQYF